A single T cell receptor (beta chain) is shown here with its context. Antigen unknown. The entry originates in a study of T cells expressing NK-cell markers. The overall study: Of eight sequenced donors, seven were HCMV-seropositive and one HCMV-seronegative. General study findings and limits: These clonotypes, the leaders elsewhere, also led the CD3+CD56-NKG2C+ fraction in four donors.

After re-calling the 5' RACE reads, TCRdb lists one entry per CDR3 protein, DNA absent. In total, the table holds approximately 110,000 distinct CDR3 sequences. Germline-derived CDR1 and CDR2 are SQVTM and ANQGSEA. This CDR3 has 13 amino acids. This clonotype was sampled from a woman aged 18-70 years in good health. Sequenced material: blood T cells: a sorted CD56 or NKG2C T cell subset, CD4+ or CD8+ T cells, or bulk PBMC T cells (not recorded which). The J gene is TRBJ2-5, the V gene TRBV29-1; as DNA is missing, the TRBD1 call by TCRdb cannot be tested. The CDR3 sequence: CSVEEAGWETQYF.